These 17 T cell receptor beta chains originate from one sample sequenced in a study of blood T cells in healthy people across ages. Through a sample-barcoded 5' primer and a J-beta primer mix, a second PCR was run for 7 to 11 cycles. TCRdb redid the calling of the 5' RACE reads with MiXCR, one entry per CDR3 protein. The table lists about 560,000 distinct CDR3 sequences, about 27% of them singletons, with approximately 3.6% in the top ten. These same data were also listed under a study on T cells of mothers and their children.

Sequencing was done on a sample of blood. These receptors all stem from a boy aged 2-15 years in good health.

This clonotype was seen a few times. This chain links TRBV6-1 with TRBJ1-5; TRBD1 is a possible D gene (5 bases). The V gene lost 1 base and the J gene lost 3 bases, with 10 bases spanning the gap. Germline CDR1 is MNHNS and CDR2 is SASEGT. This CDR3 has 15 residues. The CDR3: CASSEVVGTNQPQHF. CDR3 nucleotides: TGTGCCAGCAGTGAAGTGGTGGGGACCAATCAGCCCCAGCATTTT.

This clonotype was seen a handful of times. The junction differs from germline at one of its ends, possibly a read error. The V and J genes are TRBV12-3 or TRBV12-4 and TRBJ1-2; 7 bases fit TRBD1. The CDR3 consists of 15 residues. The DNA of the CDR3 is TGTGCCAGCAGTCCCACAGGGGAAGCTAACTATGGCCACACCTTC. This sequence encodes CASSPTGEANYGHTF.

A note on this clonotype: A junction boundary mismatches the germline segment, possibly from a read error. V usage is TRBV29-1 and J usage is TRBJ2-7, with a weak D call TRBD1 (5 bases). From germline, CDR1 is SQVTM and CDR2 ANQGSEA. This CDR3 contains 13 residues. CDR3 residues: CSIDVRDSYEQYF. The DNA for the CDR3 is TGCAGCATTGATGTCAGGGATTCCTACGAGCAGTACTTC.

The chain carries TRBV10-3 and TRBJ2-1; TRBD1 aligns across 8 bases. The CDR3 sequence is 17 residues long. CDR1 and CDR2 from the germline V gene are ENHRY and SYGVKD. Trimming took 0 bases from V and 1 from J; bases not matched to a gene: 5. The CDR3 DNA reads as TGTGCCATCAGTGAGTCAGGCAGGGGGCCATCCTACAATGAGCAGTTCTTC. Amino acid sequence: CAISESGRGPSYNEQFF.

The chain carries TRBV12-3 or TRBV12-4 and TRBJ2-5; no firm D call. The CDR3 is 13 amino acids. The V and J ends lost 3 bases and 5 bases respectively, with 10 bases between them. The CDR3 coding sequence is TGTGCCAGCAGTTTCCCAATCGGTGAGACCCAGTACTTC. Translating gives CASSFPIGETQYF.

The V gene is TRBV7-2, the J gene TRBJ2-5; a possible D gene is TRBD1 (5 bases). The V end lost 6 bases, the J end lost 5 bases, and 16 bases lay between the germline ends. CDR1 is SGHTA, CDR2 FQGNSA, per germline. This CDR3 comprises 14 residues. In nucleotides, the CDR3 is TGTGCCAGCAGTTACAGGATTTGGTACGAGACCCAGTACTTC. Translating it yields CASSYRIWYETQYF.

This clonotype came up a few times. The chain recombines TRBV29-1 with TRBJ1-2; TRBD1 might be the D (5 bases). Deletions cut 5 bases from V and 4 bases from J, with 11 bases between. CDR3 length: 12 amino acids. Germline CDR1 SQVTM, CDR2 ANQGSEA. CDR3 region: CSVFSGGYGYTF. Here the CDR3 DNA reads TGCAGCGTTTTTTCGGGGGGCTATGGCTACACCTTC.

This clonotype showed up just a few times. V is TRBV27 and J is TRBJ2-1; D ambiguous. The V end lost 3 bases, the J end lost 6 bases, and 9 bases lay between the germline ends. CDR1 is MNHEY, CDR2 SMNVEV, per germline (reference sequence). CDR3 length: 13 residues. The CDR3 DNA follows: TGTGCCAGCAGTTTTAGGGTTGGCAATGAGCAGTTCTTC. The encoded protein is CASSFRVGNEQFF.

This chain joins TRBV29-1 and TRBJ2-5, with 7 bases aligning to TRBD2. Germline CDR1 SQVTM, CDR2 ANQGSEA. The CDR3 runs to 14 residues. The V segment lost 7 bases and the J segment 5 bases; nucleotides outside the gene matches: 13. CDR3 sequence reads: CSARGSGTRETQYF. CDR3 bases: TGCAGCGCCCGGGGGAGCGGGACGAGGGAGACCCAGTACTTC.

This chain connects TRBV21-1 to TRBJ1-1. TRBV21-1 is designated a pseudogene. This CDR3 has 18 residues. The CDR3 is CASSKALSPFQLNTEAFF. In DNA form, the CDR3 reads TGTGCCAGCAGCAAAGCTCTTTCCCCGTTCCAGCTGAACACTGAAGCTTTCTTT.

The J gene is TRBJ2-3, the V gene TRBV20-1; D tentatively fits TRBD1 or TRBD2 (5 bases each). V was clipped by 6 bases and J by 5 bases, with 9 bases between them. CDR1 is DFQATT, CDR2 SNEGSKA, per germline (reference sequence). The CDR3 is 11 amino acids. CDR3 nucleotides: TGCAGTGCAGGGGAGCTAGATACGCAGTATTTT. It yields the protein CSAGELDTQYF.

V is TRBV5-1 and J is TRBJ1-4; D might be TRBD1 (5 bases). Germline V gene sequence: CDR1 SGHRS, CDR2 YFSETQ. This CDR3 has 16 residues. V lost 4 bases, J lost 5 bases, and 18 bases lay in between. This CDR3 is CASSPALGGMNEKLFF. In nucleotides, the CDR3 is TGCGCCAGCAGCCCAGCGCTTGGGGGGATGAATGAAAAACTGTTTTTT.

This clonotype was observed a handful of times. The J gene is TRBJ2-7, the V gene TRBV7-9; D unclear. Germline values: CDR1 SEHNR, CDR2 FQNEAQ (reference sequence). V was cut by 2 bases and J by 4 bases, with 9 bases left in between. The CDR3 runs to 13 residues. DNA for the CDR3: TGTGCCAGCAGCTTATCATCCATTTACGAGCAGTACTTC. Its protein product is CASSLSSIYEQYF.

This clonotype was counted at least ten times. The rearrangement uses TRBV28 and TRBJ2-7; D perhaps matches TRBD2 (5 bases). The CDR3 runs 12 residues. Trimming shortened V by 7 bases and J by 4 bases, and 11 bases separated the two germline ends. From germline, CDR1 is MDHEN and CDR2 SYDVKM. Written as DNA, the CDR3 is TGTGCCAGCACCGAGGGCGGATACGAGCAGTACTTC. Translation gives CASTEGGYEQYF.

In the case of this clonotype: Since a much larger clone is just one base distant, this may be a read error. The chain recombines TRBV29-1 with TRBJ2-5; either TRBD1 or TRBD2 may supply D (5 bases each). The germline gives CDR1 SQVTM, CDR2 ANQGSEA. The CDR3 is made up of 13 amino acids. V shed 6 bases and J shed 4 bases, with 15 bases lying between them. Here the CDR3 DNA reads TGCAGCGTCGGGGCTGGAGTGGGAGAGACCCAGTACTTC. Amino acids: CSVGAGVGETQYF.

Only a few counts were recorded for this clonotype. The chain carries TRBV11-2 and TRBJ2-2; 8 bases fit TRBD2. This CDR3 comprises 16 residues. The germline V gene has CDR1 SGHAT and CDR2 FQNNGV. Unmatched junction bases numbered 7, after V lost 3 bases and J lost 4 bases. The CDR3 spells CASSLSSGSCTGELFF. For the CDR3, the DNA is TGTGCCAGCAGCTTGTCGAGCGGGAGCTGCACCGGGGAGCTGTTTTTT.

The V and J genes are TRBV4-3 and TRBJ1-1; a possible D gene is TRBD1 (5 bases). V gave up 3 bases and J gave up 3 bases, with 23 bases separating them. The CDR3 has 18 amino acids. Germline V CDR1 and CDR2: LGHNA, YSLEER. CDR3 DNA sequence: TGCGCCAGCAGCCAGGAGGTCTCAGGGCTTGACTCTTACACTGAAGCTTTCTTT. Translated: CASSQEVSGLDSYTEAFF.